This paragraph covers one T cell receptor beta chain sequence. Its antigen is not identified. TCRdb redid the calling of the RACE reads with MiXCR, one entry per CDR3 protein. The sample shows around 360,000 distinct CDR3 sequences, about 6% of them seen only once. This sample was taken from a study of human T cells and chemical hapten exposure. Study-level information: Affected patients, primarily female, had alopecia areata, totalis or universalis.

Study-wide results and limits: The number of TCRs above 1 in 1000 frequency did not change after DPC sensitization. PT1 expanded TCR numbers tracked positively with patch test score.

Sample time point: patch test 2, 6 weeks after DPC sensitization. Treatment described: therapeutic diphenylcyclopropenone sensitization with weekly scalp DPC. The V end was cut by 3 bases, the J end by 1 base, with 7 bases between. This CDR3 is built from 13 residues. Germline CDR1 is LGHNA and CDR2 is YSLEER. The clonotype originates from a woman aged 18-35 years with alopecia areata. Some clones in this sample may be carry-over from other donors' samples. The chain couples TRBV4-3 to TRBJ2-7; D unclear. Here the sequenced sample was whole blood, taken in connection with sensitization to the hapten diphenylcyclopropenone (DPC). DNA for the CDR3: TGCGCCAGCAGCCAGTCCAGGTCCTACGAGCAGTACTTC. It codes for CASSQSRSYEQYF.